The rows below give T cell receptor beta chains drawn from one sample of a study of OX40 agonist ivuxolimab in advanced cancers. The method was immunoSEQ multiplex PCR; TCRdb's version includes in-frame clones alone and lacks a portion of them. The sample yields about 46,000 clones, about 79% seen once. The sample consisted of CD4+ or CD8+ T cells sorted from blood, taken in a trial of the OX40 agonist ivuxolimab. These receptors were collected from an adult with an advanced solid tumor such as melanoma, head and neck, liver or kidney cancer. Each CDR3 is given with its conserved first and last residue. The D gene is left open where the match is weak. Size values are once, few and many counts, or a class for expanded clones, and some rows have none.

TRBJ1-3 | TRBV4-1 | - | - | TGCGCCAGCAGCCAAGAAGCGTCGAGCTCTGGAAACACCATATATTTT | CASSQEASSSGNTIYF
TRBJ1-2 | TRBV19 | - | - | TGTGCCAGTATCCATACCGGATGGGGTAGTGGCTACACCTTC | CASIHTGWGSGYTF
TRBJ2-7 | TRBV30 | TRBD1 | - | TGTGCCTGGAGTCTAGACAGGGGAGTCTACGAGCAGTACTTC | CAWSLDRGVYEQYF
TRBJ2-1 | TRBV10-3 | - | once | TGTGCCATCAGGATAGACAGGACTAATGAGCAGTTCTTC | CAIRIDRTNEQFF
TRBJ2-7 | TRBV2 | TRBD2 | - | TGTGCCAGCAGGCCATCACTAGCGGGGGAGTACGAGCAGTACTTC | CASRPSLAGEYEQYF
TRBJ1-2 | TRBV11-2 | - | - | TGTGCCAGCAGCTCCCGGGGGGGGGTCGGCTATGGCTACACCTTC | CASSSRGGVGYGYTF
TRBJ2-1 | TRBV5-1 | - | - | TGCGCCAGCAGCTTTCATACCTACAATGAGCAGTTCTTC | CASSFHTYNEQFF
TRBJ1-1 | TRBV9 | - | - | TGTGCCAGCAGCGTAGATTCAGGCTGGACTGAAGCTTTCTTT | CASSVDSGWTEAFF
TRBJ1-1 | TRBV5-1 | TRBD1 | - | TGCGCCAGCAGCATGGGACAGGGTCTCCTCACTGAAGCTTTCTTT | CASSMGQGLLTEAFF
TRBJ2-5 | TRBV19 | TRBD1 | - | TGTGCCAGTAGTGCCACTGGGGGGACAGGGGGCACGGAGACCCAGTACTTC | CASSATGGTGGTETQYF
TRBJ2-3 | TRBV4-2 | TRBD2 | - | TGTGCCAGCAGCCAAGAGGTTTCTAGCGGGGATGGAGATACGCAGTATTTT | CASSQEVSSGDGDTQYF
TRBJ1-3 | TRBV10-2 | - | - | TGCGCCAGCAAAACAGCCTACTCTGGAAACACCATATATTTT | CASKTAYSGNTIYF
TRBJ1-4 | TRBV27 | TRBD1 | - | TGTGCCAGCAGTCTTCGACAGGGTAATGAAAAACTGTTTTTT | CASSLRQGNEKLFF
TRBJ2-7 | TRBV6-6 | - | few | TGTGCCAGCAGCTATGCGACGGATTACGAGCAGTACTTC | CASSYATDYEQYF
TRBJ2-1 | TRBV6-6 | - | - | TGTGCCAGCAGTTACCCCAAAGCCCCAGGCTACAATGAGCAGTTCTTC | CASSYPKAPGYNEQFF
TRBJ2-5 | TRBV14 | - | once | TGTGCCAGCAGCCAAGTCAGGGACTGGGAGACCCAGTACTTC | CASSQVRDWETQYF
TRBJ2-2 | TRBV11-3 | - | - | TGTGCCAGCAGCTTGGGGGGATACGGGGAGCTGTTTTTT | CASSLGGYGELFF
TRBJ1-1 | TRBV18 | - | - | TGTGCCAGCTCACCTAATATCAGGGACACTGAAGCTTTCTTT | CASSPNIRDTEAFF
TRBJ1-5 | TRBV5-1 | - | - | TGCGCCAGCATGGTGAGAGACAATCAGCCCCAGCATTTT | CASMVRDNQPQHF
TRBJ2-3 | TRBV7-6 | TRBD2 | - | TGTGCCAGCAGCTTCTCGACTAGCGGGGGGATCACAGATACGCAGTATTTT | CASSFSTSGGITDTQYF
TRBJ2-3 | TRBV7-9 | TRBD1 | few | TGTGCCAGCAGCTCCATGGGACAGGGAAGAACACACACAGATACGCAGTATTTT | CASSSMGQGRTHTDTQYF
TRBJ2-7 | TRBV30 | - | - | TGTGCCTGGAGTGTATCAGGGGGGGGTTCACTGCCGCTCGAGCAGTACTTC | CAWSVSGGGSLPLEQYF
TRBJ2-7 | TRBV10-3 | TRBD1 | - | TGTGCCATCAGGGACAGGGGATACGAGCAGTACTTC | CAIRDRGYEQYF
TRBJ2-3 | TRBV11-2 | TRBD1 | - | TGTGCCAGCAGTCCCGACAGGGGCCGAGGGGATACGCAGTATTTT | CASSPDRGRGDTQYF
TRBJ1-1 | TRBV7-9 | - | once | TGTGCCAGCAACTCGCGGGGGAACACTGAAGCTTTCTTT | CASNSRGNTEAFF
TRBJ1-4 | TRBV20-1 | - | few | TGCAGTGCAGCAGAGGACGAAAAACTGTTTTTT | CSAAEDEKLFF
TRBJ2-3 | TRBV19 | - | - | TGTGCCAGTAGACGCGAACCCACAGATACGCAGTATTTT | CASRREPTDTQYF
TRBJ2-7 | TRBV11-2 | - | - | TGTGCCAGCAGCTTAGATTCGGGGGTGGCCCCCCCTTTC | CASSLDSGVAPPF
TRBJ2-3 | TRBV9 | TRBD2 | - | TGTGCCAGCAGCGCGGAGGGACTAGCGGGCCCCCCGGATTCCACAGATACGCAGTATTTT | CASSAEGLAGPPDSTDTQYF
TRBJ1-2 | TRBV20-1 | - | - | TGCAGTGCTGGGGGGGATTATGGCTACACCTTC | CSAGGDYGYTF
TRBJ2-1 | TRBV6-6 | - | medium-sized | TGTGCCAGCAGTTCGATCTACAATGAGCAGTTCTTC | CASSSIYNEQFF
TRBJ2-5 | TRBV15 | TRBD2 | few | TGTGCCACCAGCCTCGGAGCGGGGGGCCTAGGGGAGACCCAGTACTTC | CATSLGAGGLGETQYF
TRBJ2-5 | TRBV10-3 | TRBD1 | once | TGTGCCATCAGCCCACAGGGGGCGCTTAGGGAGCAGTACTTC | CAISPQGALREQYF
TRBJ2-3 | TRBV11-2 | - | - | TGTGCCAGCAGCTTCCAGAGCCCCGCCACAGATACGCAGTATTTT | CASSFQSPATDTQYF
TRBJ1-6 | TRBV27 | - | - | TGTGCCAGCAGTTTATCCCAGTCTAATTCACCCCTCCACTTT | CASSLSQSNSPLHF
TRBJ2-3 | TRBV4-2 | - | once | TGTGCCAGCAGCCAATCTACGCCGGCGGGTACGCAGTATTTT | CASSQSTPAGTQYF
TRBJ2-5 | TRBV4-2 | - | - | TGTGCCAGCAGCCAAGAGAATCGGGGAGAAGAGACCCAGTACTTC | CASSQENRGEETQYF
TRBJ2-1 | TRBV7-3 | TRBD1 | - | TGTGCCAGCAGCTCCACCGGGACAGTCAATGAGCAGTTCTTC | CASSSTGTVNEQFF
TRBJ1-5 | TRBV7-2 | - | - | TGTGCCAGCAGCTTAAAGGGACCTAGCAATCAGCCCCAGCATTTT | CASSLKGPSNQPQHF
TRBJ1-4 | TRBV30 | - | - | TGTGCCTGGAGTCCTGCAGGGATTGCAACTAATGAAAAACTGTTTTTT | CAWSPAGIATNEKLFF
TRBJ1-3 | TRBV5-1 | - | - | TGCGCCAGCAGCTTGGTACGGGGGCCTGGAAACACCATATATTTT | CASSLVRGPGNTIYF
TRBJ1-1 | TRBV18 | - | few | TGTGCCAGCTCACGTACTCAGGGAACTGAAGCTTTCTTT | CASSRTQGTEAFF
TRBJ1-2 | TRBV7-2 | - | - | TGTGCCAGCAGCTTCACCCCCGGTTCCTATGGCTACACCTTC | CASSFTPGSYGYTF
TRBJ2-3 | TRBV5-4 | - | - | TGTGCCAGCAGCTTGGGGGGTACTCTTGTCGATACGCAGTATTTT | CASSLGGTLVDTQYF